Here is one TCR beta chain with its context. Its antigen is undetermined. This sample stems from a study of OX40 agonist ivuxolimab in advanced cancers. Study as a whole: Patients received intravenous ivuxolimab every 2 weeks at 0.01 to 10 mg/kg.

The study's findings and limits: Among patients with partial responses at 0.1-3.0 mg/kg, clonal expansion was among the lowest.

This table comes from immunoSEQ multiplex PCR, and its TCRdb copy is limited to in-frame clones, with some not included. The top ten hold around 2.4% of the sample, which has under 100,000 clones, about 85% seen once. Germline V gene data show CDR1 as MNHEY and CDR2 as SVGAGI. J lost 7 bases, V lost 6 bases, and 7 bases had no gene match. This CDR3 contains 13 residues. The receptor was derived from an adult with an advanced solid tumor such as melanoma, head and neck, liver or kidney cancer. This chain uses TRBV6-5 with TRBJ2-5; 8 bases are shared with TRBD2. The sample consisted of CD4+ or CD8+ T cells sorted from blood, taken in a trial of the OX40 agonist ivuxolimab. The CDR3 is CASRPRGGLTQYF. CDR3 nucleotides: TGTGCCAGCAGGCCCCGGGGGGGCTTGACCCAGTACTTC.